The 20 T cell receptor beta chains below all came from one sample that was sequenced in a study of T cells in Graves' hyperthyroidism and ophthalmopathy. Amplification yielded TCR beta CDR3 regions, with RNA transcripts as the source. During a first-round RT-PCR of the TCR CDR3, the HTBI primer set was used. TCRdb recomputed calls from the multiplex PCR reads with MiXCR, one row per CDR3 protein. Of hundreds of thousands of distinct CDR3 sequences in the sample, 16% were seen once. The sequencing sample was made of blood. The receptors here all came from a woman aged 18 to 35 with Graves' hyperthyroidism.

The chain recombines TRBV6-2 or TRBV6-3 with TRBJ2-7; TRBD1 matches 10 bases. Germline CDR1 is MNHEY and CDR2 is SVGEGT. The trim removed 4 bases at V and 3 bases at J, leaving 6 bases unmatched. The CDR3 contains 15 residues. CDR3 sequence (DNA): TGTGCCAGCAGTTCAACCGGGACAGGGGACTACGAGCAGTACTTC. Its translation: CASSSTGTGDYEQYF.

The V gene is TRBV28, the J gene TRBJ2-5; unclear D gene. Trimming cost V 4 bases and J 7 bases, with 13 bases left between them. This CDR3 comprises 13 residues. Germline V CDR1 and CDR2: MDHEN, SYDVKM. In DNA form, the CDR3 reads TGTGCCAGCAGTTCCCCCGGGCCCGGGACCCAGTACTTC. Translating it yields CASSSPGPGTQYF.

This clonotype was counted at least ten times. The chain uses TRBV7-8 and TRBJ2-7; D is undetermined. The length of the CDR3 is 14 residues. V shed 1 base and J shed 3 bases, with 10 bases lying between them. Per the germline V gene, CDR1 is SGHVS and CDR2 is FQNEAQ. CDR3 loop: CASSLVGWRYEQYF. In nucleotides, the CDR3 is TGTGCCAGCAGCTTAGTTGGCTGGCGCTACGAGCAGTACTTC.

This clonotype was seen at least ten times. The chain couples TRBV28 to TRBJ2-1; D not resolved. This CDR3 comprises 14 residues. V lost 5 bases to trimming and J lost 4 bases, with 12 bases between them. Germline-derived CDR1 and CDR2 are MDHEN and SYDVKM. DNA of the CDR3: TGTGCCAGCAGTACCCCCTACACTTACAATGAGCAGTTCTTC. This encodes CASSTPYTYNEQFF.

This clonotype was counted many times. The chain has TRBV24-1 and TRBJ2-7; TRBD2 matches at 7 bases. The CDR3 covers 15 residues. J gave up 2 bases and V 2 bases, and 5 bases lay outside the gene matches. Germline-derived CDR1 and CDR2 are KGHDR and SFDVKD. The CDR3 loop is CATSDSAGDPYEQYF. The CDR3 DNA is TGTGCCACCAGTGATTCGGCGGGAGACCCCTACGAGCAGTACTTC.

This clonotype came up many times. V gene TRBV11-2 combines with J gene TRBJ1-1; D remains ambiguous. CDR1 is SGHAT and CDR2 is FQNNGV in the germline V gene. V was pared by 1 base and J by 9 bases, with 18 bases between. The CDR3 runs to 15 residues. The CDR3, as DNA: TGTGCCAGCAGCTTAGTACCCACGGCACCCCTTCAAGCTTTCTTT. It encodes CASSLVPTAPLQAFF.

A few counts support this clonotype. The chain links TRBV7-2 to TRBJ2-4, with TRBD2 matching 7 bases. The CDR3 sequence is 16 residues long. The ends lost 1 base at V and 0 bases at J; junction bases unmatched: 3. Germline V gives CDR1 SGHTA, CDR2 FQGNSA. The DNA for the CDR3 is TGTGCCAGCAGCTTAGGGGGGGGGGGAGCCAAAAACATTCAGTACTTC. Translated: CASSLGGGGAKNIQYF.

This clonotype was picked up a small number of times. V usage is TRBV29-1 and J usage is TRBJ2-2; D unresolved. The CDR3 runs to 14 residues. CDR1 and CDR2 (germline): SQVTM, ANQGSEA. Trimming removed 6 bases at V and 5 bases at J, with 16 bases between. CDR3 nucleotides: TGCAGCGTGGCCAATCTAGGGCGGACCGGGGAGCTGTTTTTT. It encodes CSVANLGRTGELFF.

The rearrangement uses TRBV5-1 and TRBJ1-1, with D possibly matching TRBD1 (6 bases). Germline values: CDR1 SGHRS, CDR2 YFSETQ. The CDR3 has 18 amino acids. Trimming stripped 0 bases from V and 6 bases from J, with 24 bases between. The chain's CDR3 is CASSLVPGPGAEVAEAFF. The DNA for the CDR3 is TGCGCCAGCAGCTTGGTCCCCGGCCCGGGGGCTGAGGTCGCTGAAGCTTTCTTT. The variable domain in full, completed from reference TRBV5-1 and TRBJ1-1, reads KAGVTQTPRYLIKTRGQQVTLSCSPISGHRSVSWYQQTPGQGLQFLFEYFSETQRNKGNFPGRFSGRQFSNSRSEMNVSTLELGDSALYLCASSLVPGPGAEVAEAFFGQGTRLTVV.

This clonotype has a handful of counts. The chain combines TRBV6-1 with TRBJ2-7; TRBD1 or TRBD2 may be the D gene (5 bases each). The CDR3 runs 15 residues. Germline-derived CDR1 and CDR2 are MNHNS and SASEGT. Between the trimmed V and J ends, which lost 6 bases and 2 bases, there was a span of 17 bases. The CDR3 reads CASSHYGRGPYEQYF. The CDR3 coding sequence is TGTGCCAGCAGCCACTATGGACGGGGCCCCTACGAGCAGTACTTC.

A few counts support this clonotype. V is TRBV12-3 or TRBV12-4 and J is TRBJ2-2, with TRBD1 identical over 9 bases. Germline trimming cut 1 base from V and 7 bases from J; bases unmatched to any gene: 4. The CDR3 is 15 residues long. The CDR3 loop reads CASSLGTGARGELFF. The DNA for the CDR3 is TGTGCCAGCAGTTTAGGGACAGGGGCCCGCGGGGAGCTGTTTTTT.

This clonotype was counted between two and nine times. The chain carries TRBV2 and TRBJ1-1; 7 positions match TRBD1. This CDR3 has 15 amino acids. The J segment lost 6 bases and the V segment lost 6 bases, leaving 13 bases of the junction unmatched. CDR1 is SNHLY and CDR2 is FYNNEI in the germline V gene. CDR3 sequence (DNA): TGTGCCAGCAGCGGTAAGGGGGCTCCTAACGCTGAAGCTTTCTTT. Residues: CASSGKGAPNAEAFF.

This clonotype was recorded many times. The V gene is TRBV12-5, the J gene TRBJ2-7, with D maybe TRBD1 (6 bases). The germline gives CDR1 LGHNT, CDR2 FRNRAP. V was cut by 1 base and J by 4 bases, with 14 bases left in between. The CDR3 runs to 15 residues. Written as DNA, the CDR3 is TGTGCTAGTGGTTTGGCCGACAGGCTTCCTTACGAGCAGTACTTC. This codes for CASGLADRLPYEQYF.

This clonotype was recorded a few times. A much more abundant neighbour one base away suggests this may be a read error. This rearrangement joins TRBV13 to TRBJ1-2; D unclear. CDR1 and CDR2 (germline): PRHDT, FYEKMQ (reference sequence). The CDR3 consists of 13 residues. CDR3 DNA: TGTGCCAGCAGCACCCTACGCAACTATGGCTGCACCTTC. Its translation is CASSTLRNYGCTF.

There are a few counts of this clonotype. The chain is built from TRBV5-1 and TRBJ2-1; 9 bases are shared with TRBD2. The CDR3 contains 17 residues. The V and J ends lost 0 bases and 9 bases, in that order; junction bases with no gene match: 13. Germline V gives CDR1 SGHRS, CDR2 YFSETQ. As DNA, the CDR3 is TGCGCCAGCAGCTTGGTCCCACTTGCGGGGGGGCCAATTGAGCAGTTCTTC. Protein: CASSLVPLAGGPIEQFF.

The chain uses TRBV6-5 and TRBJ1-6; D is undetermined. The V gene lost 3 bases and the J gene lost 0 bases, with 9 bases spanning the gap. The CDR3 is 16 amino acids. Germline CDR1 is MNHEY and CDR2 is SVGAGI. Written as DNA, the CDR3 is TGTGCCAGCAGTTATGGCCCGGGCTCCTATAATTCACCCCTCCACTTT. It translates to CASSYGPGSYNSPLHF.

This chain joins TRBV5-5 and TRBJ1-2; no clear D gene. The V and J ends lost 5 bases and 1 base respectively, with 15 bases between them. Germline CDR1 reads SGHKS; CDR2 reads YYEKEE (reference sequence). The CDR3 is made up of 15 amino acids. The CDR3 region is CASRRADTINYGYTF. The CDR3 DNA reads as TGTGCCAGCAGACGGGCCGACACAATTAACTATGGCTACACCTTC.

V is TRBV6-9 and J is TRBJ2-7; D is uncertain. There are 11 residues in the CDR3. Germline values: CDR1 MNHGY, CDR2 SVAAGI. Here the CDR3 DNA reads TGTCCCCCTTTTGAGTCCTACGAGCAGTACTTC. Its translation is CPPFESYEQYF.

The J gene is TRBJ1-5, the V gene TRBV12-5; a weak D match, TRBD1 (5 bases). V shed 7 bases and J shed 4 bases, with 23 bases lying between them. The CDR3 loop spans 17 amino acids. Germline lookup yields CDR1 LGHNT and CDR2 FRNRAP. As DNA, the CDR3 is TGTGCTAGTGCACAAATGAGGGTTTGGGACGGAAATCAGCCCCAGCATTTT. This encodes CASAQMRVWDGNQPQHF.

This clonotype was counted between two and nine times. Here the CDR3 DNA reads TGTGCCAGCAGTGAAGCTGCGGGGGGCCGGACCGGGGAGCTGTTTTTT. Amino acid sequence: CASSEAAGGRTGELFF. This sequence joins TRBV2 and TRBJ2-2; 8 bases align to TRBD2. V was pared by 0 bases and J by 5 bases, with 5 bases of the junction left unmatched. The CDR3 has 16 residues. Germline values: CDR1 SNHLY, CDR2 FYNNEI.